Shown below are 29 T cell receptor beta chains from a single sample sequenced in a study of blood T cell repertoires in COVID-19. Sequencing used immunoSEQ multiplex PCR; TCRdb keeps in-frame clones, though not all of them. The sample consists of 180,000 or so clones, around 80% of them appearing once. Sequencing was done on a sample of peripheral blood. All receptors derive from a woman between 65 and 79 years old with acute or convalescent COVID-19.

This chain joins TRBV5-4 and TRBJ1-6, with D unresolved. Germline-derived CDR1 and CDR2 are SGHNT and YYREEE (reference sequence). The CDR3 extends over 14 amino acids. Between the trimmed V and J ends, which lost 0 bases and 4 bases, there was a span of 5 bases. The DNA of the CDR3 is TGTGCCAGCAGCTTGGAGAGATATAATTCACCCCTCCACTTT. It translates to CASSLERYNSPLHF.

This clone is a singleton in its sample. This rearrangement joins TRBV4-3 to TRBJ2-3, with D unclear. Trimming took off 0 bases at V and 0 bases at J, with 13 bases between the two ends. Germline V gene sequence: CDR1 LGHNA, CDR2 YSLEER. This CDR3 spans 17 amino acids. The CDR3 protein is CASSQDPGATSTDTQYF. The CDR3 DNA is TGCGCCAGCAGCCAAGATCCCGGAGCGACTAGCACAGATACGCAGTATTTT.

This clone was detected only once. CDR3 region: CASSVGLAGAPWSDTQYF. The CDR3 DNA reads as TGTGCCAGCAGCGTAGGGCTAGCGGGAGCCCCCTGGTCAGATACGCAGTATTTT. V gene TRBV9 combines with J gene TRBJ2-3, with 10 bases identical to TRBD2. Germline V gene sequence: CDR1 SGDLS, CDR2 YYNGEE. This CDR3 has 18 residues. V lost 0 bases to trimming and J lost 4 bases; unmatched junction nucleotides: 11.

This chain links TRBV20-1 with TRBJ1-1, with D maybe TRBD1 (6 bases). The length of the CDR3 is 17 residues. Germline CDR1 and CDR2: DFQATT and SNEGSKA (reference sequence). V lost 3 bases and J 1 base, leaving 21 bases between the germline ends. The CDR3 loop reads CSASGGRRGLRNTEAFF. Here the CDR3 DNA reads TGCAGTGCTAGTGGGGGCCGGAGGGGTTTACGGAACACTGAAGCTTTCTTT.

This clone was seen a few times. The V gene is TRBV27, the J gene TRBJ2-3, with D uncertain. Germline loops: CDR1 MNHEY, CDR2 SMNVEV (reference sequence). Trimming removed 3 bases at V and 1 base at J, with 11 bases between. The length of the CDR3 is 15 residues. The CDR3 DNA sequence: TGTGCCAGCAGTTTCCAGAGGCTAGGCACAGATACGCAGTATTTT. Protein: CASSFQRLGTDTQYF.

The rearrangement links TRBV5-1 to TRBJ1-4; D not resolved. The CDR3 length is 16 residues. V lost 0 bases to trimming and J lost 0 bases, with 9 bases between them. Per the germline V gene, CDR1 is SGHRS and CDR2 is YFSETQ. CDR3 sequence reads: CASSLGGGATNEKLFF. The CDR3 bases are TGCGCCAGCAGCTTGGGAGGAGGTGCAACTAATGAAAAACTGTTTTTT.

In this sample, this clone turned up a few times. Here the CDR3 DNA reads TGCGCCAGCAGTGTCGATAGGAGCGGGAGCGAGCAGTACTTC. It specifies CASSVDRSGSEQYF. The V gene is TRBV10-1, the J gene TRBJ2-7; 8 nucleotides match TRBD2. CDR1 WNHNN and CDR2 SYGVQD come from the germline V gene (reference sequence). The CDR3 has 14 amino acids. V lost 4 bases, J lost 6 bases, and 8 bases stayed unmatched.

This clone occurred once. V gene TRBV4-1 combines with J gene TRBJ1-1, with D perhaps TRBD1 (5 bases). The V gene's germline CDR1 is MGHRA and CDR2 YSYEKL. This CDR3 has 17 amino acids. Deletions cut 0 bases from V and 1 base from J, with 15 bases between. CDR3 loop: CASSQDGSGRGNTEAFF. DNA of the CDR3: TGCGCCAGCAGCCAAGATGGGTCCGGGAGGGGGAACACTGAAGCTTTCTTT.

The rearrangement links TRBV6-2 or TRBV6-3 to TRBJ1-5; a weak D match, TRBD1 (5 bases). The ends were cut back, 0 bases at V and 0 bases at J, with 12 bases in the middle. The germline V gene encodes CDR1 MNHEY and CDR2 SVGEGT. The CDR3 extends over 17 amino acids. This chain's CDR3 is CASSYSRGSGSNQPQHF. Here the CDR3 DNA reads TGTGCCAGCAGTTACTCTCGGGGGAGCGGTAGCAATCAGCCCCAGCATTTT.

The V gene is TRBV19, the J gene TRBJ2-3, with 8 nucleotides matching TRBD1. The junction had 10 bases not matched to a gene; V was cut back by 1 base and J by 1 base. CDR3 length: 18 residues. Looked up from germline, CDR1 is LNHDA and CDR2 is SQIVND (reference sequence). The CDR3 coding sequence is TGTGCCAGTAGTATAGTGTTGGGGACAGGACTTGGCACAGATACGCAGTATTTT. Translation: CASSIVLGTGLGTDTQYF. The whole variable domain, remainder taken from reference TRBV19 and TRBJ2-3, is DGGITQSPKYLFRKEGQNVTLSCEQNLNHDAMYWYRQDPGQGLRLIYYSQIVNDFQKGDIAEGYSVSREKKESFPLTVTSAQKNPTAFYLCASSIVLGTGLGTDTQYFGPGTRLTVL.

The chain combines TRBV6-5 with TRBJ2-1, with D possibly TRBD2 on 5 matching bases. The CDR3 sequence is 14 residues long. Germline CDR1 reads MNHEY; CDR2 reads SVGAGI. V lost 7 bases and J 4 bases, leaving 14 bases between the germline ends. The CDR3 bases are TGTGCCAGCATGGCTGCGGGTTGGTACAATGAGCAGTTCTTC. It yields the protein CASMAAGWYNEQFF.

For the CDR3, the DNA is TGTGCCAGCAGCCCGACAGGGTGGCCGAACACTGAAGCTTTCTTT. It is translated as CASSPTGWPNTEAFF. The chain combines TRBV5-5 with TRBJ1-1, with 7 bases identical to TRBD1. The germline gives CDR1 SGHKS, CDR2 YYEKEE (reference sequence). The CDR3 is 15 amino acids. J lost 1 base, V lost 4 bases, and 7 bases had no gene match. Full variable domain (outside the CDR3, taken from reference TRBV5-5 and TRBJ1-1): DAGVTQSPTHLIKTRGQQVTLRCSPISGHKSVSWYQQVLGQGPQFIFQYYEKEERGRGNFPDRFSARQFPNYSSELNVNALLLGDSALYLCASSPTGWPNTEAFFGQGTRLTVV.

The gene calls are TRBV4-2 and TRBJ1-1; no clear D. V was pared by 0 bases and J by 1 base, with 9 bases between. Germline V gene sequence: CDR1 LGHNA, CDR2 YNFKEQ. The CDR3 consists of 15 residues. Written as DNA, the CDR3 is TGTGCCAGCAGCCAAGATGGGCACTCGAACACTGAAGCTTTCTTT. Translated, it gives CASSQDGHSNTEAFF.

V and J are TRBV7-8 and TRBJ2-7; 8 bases are a match to TRBD2. V shed 3 bases, J shed 4 bases, and the junction held 14 bases outside the gene matches. The germline V gene has CDR1 SGHVS and CDR2 FQNEAQ. CDR3 length: 17 amino acids. CDR3 amino acids: CASSFLDGRTSIYEQYF. As DNA, the CDR3 is TGTGCCAGCAGCTTCCTCGACGGACGGACTAGCATTTACGAGCAGTACTTC.

V and J are TRBV6-5 and TRBJ1-2, with 8 bases lining up with TRBD1. This CDR3 comprises 13 residues. In germline, CDR1 is MNHEY, CDR2 SVGAGI. Unmatched junction bases numbered 8, after V lost 6 bases and J lost 8 bases. The CDR3 nucleotides read TGTGCCAGCAGCTCCGGACAGGGAGGCGGCTACACCTTC. This sequence encodes CASSSGQGGGYTF.

The V call is TRBV5-1, the J call TRBJ2-4, with a possible D match to TRBD2 (5 bases). Germline CDR1 is SGHRS and CDR2 is YFSETQ. The V and J ends lost 4 bases and 0 bases respectively, with 14 bases between them. The CDR3 length is 16 residues. CDR3 amino acids: CASSPAPGLAKNIQYF. CDR3 nucleotide sequence: TGCGCCAGCAGCCCCGCGCCGGGGTTAGCCAAAAACATTCAGTACTTC.

The chain has TRBV2 and TRBJ1-5; D is ambiguous. Per the germline V gene, CDR1 is SNHLY and CDR2 is FYNNEI. V was trimmed by 3 bases and J by 3 bases, leaving 9 bases between them. The CDR3 sequence is 14 residues long. The CDR3 region has the DNA TGTGCCAGCAGTGATTCGAGTATCAATCAGCCCCAGCATTTT. Translation: CASSDSSINQPQHF.

Concerning this clone itself: A junction boundary mismatches the germline segment, possibly from a read error. The chain uses TRBV19 and TRBJ2-3; D is undetermined. Germline V gene data show CDR1 as LNHDA and CDR2 as SQIVND (reference sequence). The length of the CDR3 is 17 residues. The CDR3 nucleotides are TGTGCCAGTAGTATTGGCCGGCGATCGGGTATCGCAGATCCGCAGTATTTT. As protein: CASSIGRRSGIADPQYF.

The V call is TRBV7-2, the J call TRBJ1-4; unclear D gene. V was pared by 3 bases and J by 5 bases, with 10 bases between. There are 14 residues in the CDR3. The germline gives CDR1 SGHTA, CDR2 FQGNSA. In nucleotides, the CDR3 is TGTGCCAGCAGCTTCTCTGTGCTAAATGAAAAACTGTTTTTT. Translating it yields CASSFSVLNEKLFF.

The chain uses TRBV5-3 and TRBJ1-5, with D possibly TRBD1 on 5 matching bases. TRBV5-3 qualifies as an ORF whose function is uncertain. This CDR3 region has 14 residues. Trimming shortened V by 2 bases and J by 3 bases, and 9 bases separated the two germline ends. CDR3 sequence reads: CARSFDSNNQPQHF. In DNA form, the CDR3 reads TGTGCCAGAAGCTTCGACAGTAACAATCAGCCCCAGCATTTT.

The rearrangement joins TRBV6-4 to TRBJ2-2, with D unclear. Trimming took off 0 bases at V and 5 bases at J, with 7 bases between the two ends. CDR1 MRHNA and CDR2 SNTAGT come from the germline V gene. The CDR3 spans 14 residues. CDR3: CASSDSRGTGELFF. CDR3 DNA: TGTGCCAGCAGTGACTCGAGAGGAACCGGGGAGCTGTTTTTT.

V usage is TRBV28 and J usage is TRBJ2-7; 8 positions agree with TRBD1. Germline assignment: CDR1 MDHEN and CDR2 SYDVKM. V lost 7 bases, J lost 2 bases, and 7 bases stayed unmatched. The CDR3 runs 14 residues. The CDR3 nucleotides are TGTGCCAGCAACGACAGGGGACCCACCTACGAGCAGTACTTC. It encodes CASNDRGPTYEQYF.

The rearrangement uses TRBV20-1 and TRBJ2-3; TRBD2 is a possible D gene (6 bases). The germline gives CDR1 DFQATT, CDR2 SNEGSKA (reference sequence). The CDR3 has 15 residues. V dropped 3 bases and J dropped 0 bases, with 13 bases sitting between them. CDR3: CSASSGTSSTDTQYF. Written as DNA, the CDR3 is TGCAGTGCTAGTTCTGGGACTTCAAGCACAGATACGCAGTATTTT.

The genes are TRBV6-2 or TRBV6-3 and TRBJ2-2; 9 bases line up with TRBD1. V was clipped by 6 bases and J by 4 bases; unmatched bases: 9. The CDR3 is made up of 16 amino acids. Germline CDR1 reads MNHEY; CDR2 reads SVGEGT. CDR3 sequence reads: CASSTGQGLLTGELFF. The CDR3 DNA reads TGTGCCAGCAGCACTGGACAGGGGCTACTCACCGGGGAGCTGTTTTTT.

This chain joins TRBV7-3 and TRBJ2-2; 9 bases match TRBD2. This CDR3 has 16 amino acids. Germline V gene lookup returns CDR1 SGHTA and CDR2 FQGTGA. V gave up 6 bases and J gave up 4 bases; unmatched junction bases: 9. The CDR3 reads CASRLNSGSSTGELFF. The CDR3 region has the DNA TGTGCCAGCAGGCTAAATAGCGGGAGCTCCACCGGGGAGCTGTTTTTT.

This clone was counted only a few times. V and J are TRBV6-5 and TRBJ2-7; 9 bases are a match to TRBD1. Germline CDR1 is MNHEY and CDR2 is SVGAGI. The CDR3 is 14 amino acids. V shed 5 bases, J shed 5 bases, and the junction held 7 bases outside the gene matches. The CDR3 here is CASSRGTGNDEQYF. The CDR3 DNA follows: TGTGCCAGCAGTCGAGGGACAGGGAATGACGAGCAGTACTTC.

This chain joins TRBV6-5 and TRBJ2-2; 8 bases are a match to TRBD1. The CDR3 consists of 13 residues. The germline gives CDR1 MNHEY, CDR2 SVGAGI. Unmatched junction bases numbered 1, after V lost 8 bases and J lost 2 bases. CDR3 protein: CASGQGNTGELFF. DNA of the CDR3: TGTGCCAGCGGACAGGGAAACACCGGGGAGCTGTTTTTT.

J is TRBJ1-2 and V is TRBV4-3; 7 nucleotides match TRBD1. CDR1 LGHNA and CDR2 YSLEER come from the germline V gene. Unmatched junction bases numbered 8, after V lost 0 bases and J lost 4 bases. The length of the CDR3 is 16 residues. The CDR3 DNA sequence: TGCGCCAGCAGCCAAGAAGGGGGCAGGAACATCTATGGCTACACCTTC. This encodes CASSQEGGRNIYGYTF.

The chain carries TRBV6-2 or TRBV6-3 and TRBJ1-5, with a possible D match to TRBD1 (5 bases). The CDR3 consists of 15 residues. V lost 5 bases, J lost 4 bases, and 15 bases lay in between. Germline V CDR1 and CDR2: MNHEY, SVGEGT. The CDR3 nucleotides are TGTGCCAGCAGTGGTCAGGGTTATGAAAATCAGCCCCAGCATTTT. Residues: CASSGQGYENQPQHF.